A single sample is the source of the 9 T cell receptor beta chains below, sequenced in a study of cytomegalovirus exposure and HLA in healthy donors. The study ran its PCR with 60 Vbeta and 13 Jbeta primers. Sequencing used immunoSEQ multiplex PCR; TCRdb keeps in-frame clones, though not all of them. The top ten clones hold approximately 8.8% of a sample with 100,000 to 150,000 clones, about 80% of them seen once. The sample comprised PBMCs. All receptors derive from a female donor in good health and CMV-seropositive.

This clone was detected once. V is TRBV7-2 and J is TRBJ1-2; D ambiguous. V dropped 5 bases and J dropped 8 bases, with 18 bases sitting between them. Looked up from germline, CDR1 is SGHTA and CDR2 is FQGNSA. The CDR3 has 14 amino acids. This CDR3 is CASSLAGGREGYTF. The CDR3 DNA sequence: TGTGCCAGCAGCCTCGCTGGAGGGAGGGAAGGCTACACCTTC.

The sample holds a few counts of this clone. The V call is TRBV28, the J call TRBJ1-2, with TRBD1 matching 12 bases. The CDR3 has 17 residues. Germline V gene lookup returns CDR1 MDHEN and CDR2 SYDVKM. Trimming cost V 3 bases and J 4 bases; bases outside gene matches: 9. The CDR3 nucleotides read TGTGCCAGCAGTTTGGATATAGGGACAGGGGGCGCCTATGGCTACACCTTC. Its protein is CASSLDIGTGGAYGYTF.

The V gene is TRBV7-8, the J gene TRBJ1-5, with 7 bases fitting TRBD1. CDR1 SGHVS and CDR2 FQNEAQ come from the germline V gene. The CDR3 is 17 residues long. The V segment lost 3 bases and the J segment 0 bases; nucleotides outside the gene matches: 8. The CDR3: CASSFTSGTVSNQPQHF. DNA of the CDR3: TGTGCCAGCAGCTTCACTTCCGGGACAGTTAGCAATCAGCCCCAGCATTTT.

This rearrangement joins TRBV9 to TRBJ2-1; 8 nucleotides match TRBD2. The CDR3 has 16 amino acids. The V gene end was trimmed by 0 bases and the J gene end by 2 bases; junction bases not matched to a gene: 4. Germline values: CDR1 SGDLS, CDR2 YYNGEE. CDR3 residues: CASSVGGSGAYNEQFF. The CDR3 coding sequence is TGTGCCAGCAGCGTAGGTGGTAGCGGGGCCTACAATGAGCAGTTCTTC.

The chain links TRBV10-3 to TRBJ1-5; D gene uncertain. The CDR3 is 13 amino acids. CDR1 ENHRY and CDR2 SYGVKD come from the germline V gene. V lost 3 bases, J lost 3 bases, and 6 bases lay in between. The CDR3 DNA reads as TGTGCCATCAGTGAACTCTCCAATCAGCCCCAGCATTTT. This translates into CAISELSNQPQHF.

The CDR3, as DNA: TGTGCCAGCAGCGTCGGGACAGGGAGGTCACAAGAGACCCAGTACTTC. Its translation is CASSVGTGRSQETQYF. This sequence joins TRBV7-3 and TRBJ2-5, with TRBD1 matching over 9 bases. From germline, CDR1 is SGHTA and CDR2 FQGTGA. The CDR3 loop spans 16 amino acids. The V gene end was trimmed by 5 bases and the J gene end by 2 bases; junction bases not matched to a gene: 9.

This clone was picked up one time. The chain links TRBV13 to TRBJ2-3; 8 positions match TRBD2. V lost 0 bases to trimming and J lost 1 base; unmatched junction nucleotides: 6. Germline V gene lookup returns CDR1 PRHDT and CDR2 FYEKMQ (reference sequence). This CDR3 has 17 amino acids. CDR3 residues: CASSLGGGGGRTDTQYF. In nucleotides, the CDR3 is TGTGCCAGCAGCTTAGGTGGGGGCGGGGGGCGCACAGATACGCAGTATTTT.

V is TRBV13 and J is TRBJ2-7; D is uncertain. Germline CDR1 and CDR2: PRHDT and FYEKMQ (reference sequence). CDR3 length: 12 amino acids. Between the trimmed V and J ends, which lost 8 bases and 2 bases, there was a span of 10 bases. CDR3 in DNA: TGTGCCAGCGGTACAGCCACCTACGAGCAGTACTTC. It yields the protein CASGTATYEQYF. Full variable domain (missing parts from reference TRBV13 and TRBJ2-7): AAGVIQSPRHLIKEKRETATLKCYPIPRHDTVYWYQQGPGQDPQFLISFYEKMQSDKGSIPDRFSAQQFSDYHSELNMSSLELGDSALYFCASGTATYEQYFGPGTRLTVT.

The chain has TRBV9 and TRBJ2-5; tentatively, D is TRBD2 (6 bases). The germline CDR1 and CDR2 sequences are SGDLS and YYNGEE. V was pared by 5 bases and J by 1 base, with 15 bases between. This CDR3 contains 15 residues. This CDR3 is CASSLLGGVQETQYF. In DNA form, the CDR3 reads TGTGCCAGCAGTTTACTCGGAGGGGTCCAAGAGACCCAGTACTTC.